Below are 24 T cell receptor beta chains sequenced from a single sample in a study of OX40 agonist ivuxolimab in advanced cancers. Data came from immunoSEQ multiplex PCR; TCRdb stores just in-frame clones and leaves some out. The sample has 15,000 to 20,000 clones, about 73% seen once. Sequenced material: CD4+ or CD8+ T cells sorted from blood, taken in a trial of the OX40 agonist ivuxolimab. The receptors were sampled from an adult with an advanced solid tumor such as melanoma, head and neck, liver or kidney cancer.

The rearrangement uses TRBV29-1 and TRBJ2-7, with 9 bases aligning to TRBD1. The CDR3 sequence is 14 residues long. Germline V CDR1 and CDR2: SQVTM, ANQGSEA. V gave up 1 base and J gave up 2 bases; unmatched junction bases: 3. CDR3 protein: CSVEGTGDAYEQYF. The CDR3, as DNA: TGCAGCGTTGAAGGGACAGGGGACGCCTACGAGCAGTACTTC.

The rearrangement joins TRBV6-5 to TRBJ2-1; 10 positions match TRBD2. Germline V gives CDR1 MNHEY, CDR2 SVGAGI. This CDR3 spans 15 amino acids. With 5 bases clipped from V and 5 bases from J, the junction kept 6 bases outside the gene matches. The CDR3 sequence: CASSALAGDHNEQFF. CDR3 in DNA: TGTGCCAGCAGTGCCCTAGCGGGAGATCACAATGAGCAGTTCTTC.

The V call is TRBV27, the J call TRBJ2-7; D is tentatively TRBD1 or TRBD2 (5 bases each). The germline V and J ends were trimmed by 7 bases and 7 bases, with 20 bases remaining between them. CDR3 length: 14 amino acids. Germline V gives CDR1 MNHEY, CDR2 SMNVEV (reference sequence). Written as DNA, the CDR3 is TGTGCCAGCACAAATGCCGAGGGGTTGGAAGAGCAGTACTTC. Its protein is CASTNAEGLEEQYF.

The chain employs TRBV27 and TRBJ1-1; D gene unclear. The CDR3 covers 13 residues. Looked up from germline, CDR1 is MNHEY and CDR2 is SMNVEV (reference sequence). The CDR3 DNA reads as TGTGCAGCAGAAGTGCAGGTTGACACTGAAGCTTTCTTT. It specifies CAAEVQVDTEAFF.

V gene TRBV6-1 combines with J gene TRBJ1-1; D not resolved. This CDR3 contains 12 residues. With 6 bases removed from V and 7 bases from J, the gap between germline ends came to 12 bases. Germline CDR1 is MNHNS and CDR2 is SASEGT. CDR3 DNA: TGTGCCAGCAGGGCGAGAGGGAATGAAGCTTTCTTT. Translated: CASRARGNEAFF.

The chain joins TRBV19 to TRBJ2-1; 9 bases are shared with TRBD1. CDR1 is LNHDA, CDR2 SQIVND, per germline (reference sequence). CDR3 length equals 16 residues. V was clipped by 5 bases and J by 4 bases; unmatched bases: 9. CDR3 nucleotide sequence: TGTGCCAGTAGTCTCCGGGACAGGGTACCTTACAATGAGCAGTTCTTC. As protein: CASSLRDRVPYNEQFF.

This clone showed up just once. This sequence joins TRBV7-2 and TRBJ1-2, with D possibly being TRBD1 (6 bases). The CDR3 has 15 residues. Looked up from germline, CDR1 is SGHTA and CDR2 is FQGNSA. With 2 bases removed from V and 3 bases from J, the gap between germline ends came to 13 bases. The CDR3 spells CASSLLGGAYYGYTF. The CDR3 DNA is TGTGCCAGCAGCTTATTGGGGGGCGCTTACTATGGCTACACCTTC.

The CDR3 region has the DNA TGCGCCAGCAGCGCTTCGACAGGCCCTTATAGCAATCAGCCCCAGCATTTT. It codes for CASSASTGPYSNQPQHF. The gene calls are TRBV5-1 and TRBJ1-5, with a weak D call TRBD1 (6 bases). V was trimmed by 4 bases and J by 0 bases, leaving 17 bases between them. The length of the CDR3 is 17 residues. Germline V CDR1 and CDR2: SGHRS, YFSETQ.

The chain combines TRBV2 with TRBJ2-2; D may be TRBD1 (6 bases). Trimming cost V 1 base and J 4 bases, with 7 bases left between them. This CDR3 is 14 amino acids long. Per germline, CDR1 SNHLY and CDR2 FYNNEI. CDR3 bases: TGTGCCAGCAGTGAAGGGACAGTCACCGGGGAGCTGTTTTTT. It translates to CASSEGTVTGELFF.

This clone was observed once. V gene TRBV7-9 combines with J gene TRBJ2-1; 12 bases line up with TRBD2. Germline-derived CDR1 and CDR2 are SEHNR and FQNEAQ (reference sequence). The CDR3 length is 18 residues. With V trimmed by 4 bases and J by 8 bases, 15 bases remained unmatched. In DNA, the CDR3 is TGTGCCAGCAGCTCCGATCCGGGACTAGCGGGCCCGGGTGATGAGCAGTTCTTC. Its protein is CASSSDPGLAGPGDEQFF.

This clone was seen a handful of times. This rearrangement joins TRBV25-1 to TRBJ2-7; 7 nucleotides agree with TRBD1. CDR3 length equals 13 residues. Germline V lookup: CDR1 MGHDK, CDR2 SYGVNS. V lost 6 bases, J lost 2 bases, and 4 bases stayed unmatched. The chain's CDR3 is CASSIGTAYEQYF. The CDR3 nucleotides are TGTGCCAGCAGCATAGGGACAGCCTACGAGCAGTACTTC.

The rearrangement joins TRBV27 to TRBJ1-2; 7 nucleotides line up with TRBD1. This CDR3 contains 13 residues. CDR1 and CDR2 from the germline V gene are MNHEY and SMNVEV (reference sequence). Germline trimming cut 5 bases from V and 5 bases from J; bases unmatched to any gene: 5. The chain's CDR3 is CASSLQGGYGYTF. The CDR3 DNA reads as TGTGCCAGCAGTCTCCAGGGGGGGTATGGCTACACCTTC.

Only one count was recorded for this clone. V gene TRBV18 combines with J gene TRBJ2-1, with TRBD1 identical over 9 bases. Trimming cost V 1 base and J 4 bases; bases outside gene matches: 5. Germline CDR1 KGHSH, CDR2 LQKENI. CDR3 length: 16 residues. The CDR3 protein is CASSPRAGQGYNEQFF. The CDR3 DNA follows: TGTGCCAGCTCACCACGTGCAGGACAGGGGTACAATGAGCAGTTCTTC.

The chain carries TRBV6-5 and TRBJ2-5; 7 bases are a match to TRBD2. Trimming at V came to 3 bases and at J to 1 base, leaving 5 bases not matched to a gene. The length of the CDR3 is 15 residues. The germline V gene encodes CDR1 MNHEY and CDR2 SVGAGI. CDR3 amino acids: CASSYGGGIQETQYF. The CDR3 region has the DNA TGTGCCAGCAGTTATGGGGGGGGGATCCAAGAGACCCAGTACTTC.

The chain combines TRBV6-5 with TRBJ2-7; TRBD1 might be the D (6 bases). The V end lost 6 bases, the J end lost 5 bases, and 17 bases lay between the germline ends. The CDR3 extends over 14 amino acids. Per the germline V gene, CDR1 is MNHEY and CDR2 is SVGAGI. CDR3 loop: CASRPRDRTDEQYF. As DNA, the CDR3 is TGTGCCAGCAGACCCCGCGACAGGACCGACGAGCAGTACTTC.

The chain joins TRBV15 to TRBJ1-4, with D uncertain. V was pared by 0 bases and J by 3 bases, with 8 bases between. This CDR3 region has 15 residues. Germline lookup yields CDR1 LNHNV and CDR2 YYDKDF (reference sequence). The DNA for the CDR3 is TGTGCCACCAGCAGAGATCTCGGCCCTAATGAAAAACTGTTTTTT. Residues: CATSRDLGPNEKLFF.

The J gene is TRBJ2-3, the V gene TRBV6-5, with 11 positions matching TRBD2. J was trimmed by 4 bases and V by 7 bases; bases with no gene match: 4. Germline CDR1 is MNHEY and CDR2 is SVGAGI. The CDR3 sequence is 14 residues long. CDR3 residues: CASTLLAGADTQYF. In DNA, the CDR3 is TGTGCCAGCACCCTACTAGCGGGGGCAGATACGCAGTATTTT.

The chain is built from TRBV7-2 and TRBJ2-7; 10 bases map to TRBD1. Per the germline V gene, CDR1 is SGHTA and CDR2 is FQGNSA. After removal of 3 bases from V and 5 bases from J, the junction contained 4 bases not matched to a gene. The CDR3 contains 14 residues. As DNA, the CDR3 is TGTGCCAGCAGCTTCGGACAGGGGGATCACGAGCAGTACTTC. Translating gives CASSFGQGDHEQYF.

This chain joins TRBV2 and TRBJ1-5, with D possibly being TRBD1 (6 bases). The germline V gene encodes CDR1 SNHLY and CDR2 FYNNEI. V was shortened by 6 bases and J by 1 base, with 16 bases between the two germline ends. CDR3 length equals 16 residues. The CDR3 is CASSWAGVGSNQPQHF. The CDR3 region has the DNA TGTGCCAGCAGCTGGGCAGGGGTGGGCAGCAATCAGCCCCAGCATTTT.

V is TRBV28 and J is TRBJ2-7, with TRBD1 matching 9 bases. The CDR3 runs 14 residues. Germline CDR1 MDHEN, CDR2 SYDVKM. The ends lost 4 bases at V and 5 bases at J; junction bases unmatched: 6. The CDR3 here is CASSYTGGSDEQYF. As DNA, the CDR3 is TGTGCCAGCAGTTACACAGGGGGCAGTGACGAGCAGTACTTC.

The V call is TRBV21-1, the J call TRBJ2-7; the D call in the table, TRBD2, was not verified against the DNA. TRBV21-1 is classified as a pseudogene. The CDR3 extends over 16 amino acids. The CDR3 bases are TGTGCCAGCAGGGGGCTGCGGAGGGAGAGCTCCTACGAGCAGTACTTC. Amino acids: CASRGLRRESSYEQYF.

This clone has a single count. The J gene is TRBJ2-2, the V gene TRBV27; 7 bases line up with TRBD2. In germline, CDR1 is MNHEY, CDR2 SMNVEV (reference sequence). The CDR3 runs 13 residues. V dropped 4 bases and J dropped 7; count of bases not matched to a gene: 3. The CDR3 DNA reads TGTGCCAGCAGTTGGGGGGGGGTCGGGGAGCTGTTTTTT. Its translation is CASSWGGVGELFF.

The V call is TRBV11-3, the J call TRBJ2-3; unclear D gene. V dropped 4 bases and J dropped 1 base, with 6 bases sitting between them. The germline CDR1 and CDR2 sequences are SGHNT and YENEEA. This CDR3 has 13 residues. CDR3 DNA: TGTGCCAGCAGCTCCTACGGCACAGATACGCAGTATTTT. Its protein is CASSSYGTDTQYF.

J is TRBJ1-2 and V is TRBV7-9; D is unresolved. The V and J ends lost 4 bases and 10 bases respectively, with 4 bases between them. The CDR3 spans 9 residues. CDR1 and CDR2 (germline): SEHNR, FQNEAQ (reference sequence). The CDR3 region has the DNA TGTGCCAGCAGCTCAGACTACACCTTC. Translated, it gives CASSSDYTF.